These 13 T cell receptor beta chains were all obtained from the same sample, sequenced in a study of early T cells in non-severe SARS-CoV-2 infection. One entry per CDR3 protein results from TCRdb running MiXCR on the 5' RACE reads. The sample consists of about 50,000 distinct CDR3 sequences, around 13% of them appearing once. The sample consisted of whole blood. The receptor set was obtained from an adult who was a healthcare worker with PCR-confirmed SARS-CoV-2 infection or an uninfected control (not recorded which).

This clonotype occurred a few times. The chain uses TRBV12-3 or TRBV12-4 and TRBJ1-2; D is uncertain. Trimming removed 3 bases from V and 8 bases from J, with 10 bases in between. The CDR3 covers 12 residues. In nucleotides, the CDR3 is TGTGCCAGCAGTTTCTCATGGTGGGGCTACACCTTC. Its translation: CASSFSWWGYTF.

This clonotype was observed many times. V gene TRBV18 combines with J gene TRBJ1-5, with D perhaps matching TRBD1 (5 bases). Germline V gene sequence: CDR1 KGHSH, CDR2 LQKENI. V lost 0 bases, J lost 0 bases, and 18 bases lay in between. The CDR3 covers 19 residues. The CDR3 DNA follows: TGTGCCAGCTCACCACCGTTAGGGGATGGATCCAATAGCAATCAGCCCCAGCATTTT. Translation gives CASSPPLGDGSNSNQPQHF.

The chain couples TRBV27 to TRBJ2-3; either TRBD1 or TRBD2 may fit D (5 bases each). The CDR3 covers 13 residues. V lost 2 bases to trimming and J lost 2 bases, with 5 bases between them. Looked up from germline, CDR1 is MNHEY and CDR2 is SMNVEV (reference sequence). The CDR3 spells CASSLGTTDTQYF. For the CDR3, the DNA is TGTGCCAGCAGTTTAGGGACCACAGATACGCAGTATTTT.

A few counts support this clonotype. The J gene is TRBJ1-4, the V gene TRBV11-2, with TRBD1 as a possible D gene (6 bases). This CDR3 comprises 14 residues. The V and J ends lost 3 bases and 7 bases respectively, with 12 bases between them. Germline CDR1 SGHAT, CDR2 FQNNGV. CDR3 amino acids: CASSFRGGSEKLFF. CDR3 nucleotides: TGTGCCAGCAGCTTCAGGGGTGGGAGTGAAAAACTGTTTTTT.

For this clonotype: This may stem from a read error, because a much larger clone lies one nucleotide away. The chain couples TRBV19 to TRBJ1-2; no reliable D call. Per the germline V gene, CDR1 is LNHDA and CDR2 is SQIVND (reference sequence). The CDR3 is 13 amino acids. CDR3 DNA sequence: TGTGCCAGTACCCGGGAGGTCGGCTATGGCGACACCTTC. Its protein product is CASTREVGYGDTF.

The CDR3 region is CASSAVRGPNYGYTF. CDR3 DNA sequence: TGTGCCAGCAGCGCGGTCAGGGGCCCTAACTATGGCTACACCTTC. The V and J genes are TRBV7-9 and TRBJ1-2; D is perhaps TRBD1 (6 bases). Germline-derived CDR1 and CDR2 are SEHNR and FQNEAQ (reference sequence). The CDR3 is 15 residues long. V lost 5 bases and J lost 0, with 13 bases in between.

In its sample, this clonotype was seen a few times. The chain is built from TRBV27 and TRBJ2-4, with a possible D match to TRBD1 (5 bases). Germline CDR1 and CDR2: MNHEY and SMNVEV (reference sequence). The CDR3 has 12 residues. Trimming pared 5 bases from V and 7 bases from J, leaving 9 bases between. The CDR3 here is CASSLRANIQYF. The CDR3, as DNA: TGTGCCAGCAGTCTCAGGGCGAACATTCAGTACTTC.

This clonotype was seen a few times. The chain couples TRBV29-1 to TRBJ1-1; 10 bases line up with TRBD1. V trimming: 7 bases; J trimming: 11 bases; junction bases outside the gene matches: 13. This CDR3 comprises 13 residues. CDR1 is SQVTM and CDR2 is ANQGSEA in the germline V gene. The CDR3 nucleotides are TGCAGCGCTACTCCGGGACAGGGGATTATGGCTTTCTTT. Translation gives CSATPGQGIMAFF.

This clonotype was seen repeatedly, ten times or more. V is TRBV18 and J is TRBJ1-2; no reliable D call. The length of the CDR3 is 13 residues. In germline, CDR1 is KGHSH, CDR2 LQKENI. Trimming pared 2 bases from V and 8 bases from J, leaving 12 bases between. The CDR3 DNA follows: TGTGCCAGCTCACCATCGCAGAGCGGGGGCTACACCTTC. It encodes CASSPSQSGGYTF.

The chain joins TRBV7-8 to TRBJ2-3, with 7 bases that match TRBD1. The germline V gene has CDR1 SGHVS and CDR2 FQNEAQ. This CDR3 is built from 16 residues. V shed 5 bases, J shed 7 bases, and the junction held 15 bases outside the gene matches. The CDR3 sequence: CASSLTQGPSVNTQYF. The CDR3 DNA sequence: TGTGCCAGCAGCCTCACACAGGGGCCCTCGGTGAATACGCAGTATTTT. Combining the CDR3 with reference TRBV7-8 and TRBJ2-3 gives the whole variable domain GAGVSQSPRYKVAKRGQDVALRCDPISGHVSLFWYQQALGQGPEFLTYFQNEAQLDKSGLPSDRFFAERPEGSVSTLKIQRTQQEDSAVYLCASSLTQGPSVNTQYFGPGTRLTVL.

The chain recombines TRBV29-1 with TRBJ2-3; TRBD1 agrees at 12 bases. The CDR3 runs to 14 residues. The germline V gene encodes CDR1 SQVTM and CDR2 ANQGSEA. The V gene end was trimmed by 6 bases and the J gene end by 3 bases; junction bases not matched to a gene: 4. CDR3 in DNA: TGCAGCGTGCGGGACAGGGGGCCAACAGATACGCAGTATTTT. Translating it yields CSVRDRGPTDTQYF.

This clonotype was found many times. The chain employs TRBV20-1 and TRBJ2-3, with TRBD2 identical over 10 bases. Germline V gene lookup returns CDR1 DFQATT and CDR2 SNEGSKA (reference sequence). V trimming: 3 bases; J trimming: 5 bases; junction bases outside the gene matches: 5. There are 14 residues in the CDR3. The CDR3 DNA is TGCAGTGCTAGTCAGCGGGGGGGCGGAGATACGCAGTATTTT. Its translation is CSASQRGGGDTQYF.

This clonotype was observed at least ten times. V and J are TRBV12-3 or TRBV12-4 and TRBJ2-4; D remains unclear. The V and J ends lost 3 bases and 6 bases respectively, with 12 bases between them. This CDR3 has 14 amino acids. The CDR3 region has the DNA TGTGCCAGCAGTTTGGCCGGGCTGGGAAACATTCAGTACTTC. This gives the protein CASSLAGLGNIQYF.